These 8 T cell receptor beta chains originate from one sample sequenced in a study of cytomegalovirus exposure and HLA in healthy donors. PCR amplification relied on 60 Vbeta primers (plus 13 Jbeta primers). The data were produced by immunoSEQ multiplex PCR, yet TCRdb's version contains in-frame clones alone and is incomplete. Seen here are 150,000 to 200,000 clones, 70% to 80% observed once, and the top ten hold about 4.6%. What was sequenced was PBMCs. These receptors originate from a woman in her 30s in good health and CMV-seropositive.

The V and J genes are TRBV5-4 and TRBJ2-1; 7 nucleotides match TRBD2. With V trimmed by 4 bases and J by 7 bases, 11 bases remained unmatched. This CDR3 is 15 amino acids long. CDR1 SGHNT and CDR2 YYREEE come from the germline V gene (reference sequence). The DNA of the CDR3 is TGTGCCAGCAGCCTGGGGGGACTAATCGAAAATGAGCAGTTCTTC. Its protein is CASSLGGLIENEQFF.

The genes are TRBV6-1 and TRBJ1-2, with D possibly being TRBD1 (6 bases). Trimming took off 6 bases at V and 2 bases at J, with 16 bases between the two ends. The CDR3 has 15 residues. CDR1 and CDR2 from the germline V gene are MNHNS and SASEGT. This CDR3 reads CASSQGQGLNYGYTF. For the CDR3, the DNA is TGTGCCAGCAGCCAGGGGCAGGGTCTCAACTATGGCTACACCTTC.

The chain couples TRBV5-8 to TRBJ2-7; 8 nucleotides align to TRBD1. CDR3 length: 16 residues. Per germline, CDR1 SGHTS and CDR2 YDEGEE. Trimming removed 3 bases from V and 2 bases from J; junction bases left unmatched: 10. The CDR3 loop is CASSSSRQGWTYEQYF. The CDR3, as DNA: TGTGCCAGCAGCTCATCGAGACAGGGGTGGACCTACGAGCAGTACTTC.

The chain couples TRBV27 to TRBJ2-7, with 8 nucleotides matching TRBD1. This CDR3 spans 13 amino acids. The germline CDR1 and CDR2 sequences are MNHEY and SMNVEV (reference sequence). Trimming cost V 4 bases and J 2 bases; bases outside gene matches: 1. The CDR3 nucleotides read TGTGCCAGCAGTTGGACAGGGACCTACGAGCAGTACTTC. Protein: CASSWTGTYEQYF.

The chain has TRBV6-5 and TRBJ2-7, with D possibly being TRBD1 (5 bases). CDR3 size: 14 residues. CDR1 and CDR2 from the germline V gene are MNHEY and SVGAGI. V shed 4 bases and J shed 6 bases, with 16 bases lying between them. CDR3 sequence: CASSSGQGVLEQYF. CDR3 coding DNA: TGTGCCAGCAGTTCCGGCCAGGGTGTGCTCGAGCAGTACTTC.

J is TRBJ2-2 and V is TRBV6-5; 11 nucleotides line up with TRBD2. The CDR3 runs 14 residues. CDR1 and CDR2 (germline): MNHEY, SVGAGI. Trimming cost V 9 bases and J 5 bases; bases outside gene matches: 5. CDR3 coding DNA: TGTGCCAGTGCACTAGCGGGAGTTACCGGGGAGCTGTTTTTT. This codes for CASALAGVTGELFF.

This sequence joins TRBV27 and TRBJ1-4, with a weak D call TRBD1 (6 bases). Trimming pared 2 bases from V and 11 bases from J, leaving 12 bases between. The CDR3 totals 13 residues. CDR1 is MNHEY and CDR2 is SMNVEV in the germline V gene (reference sequence). CDR3 bases: TGTGCCAGCAGTTTAGTGGACAGAACTAAACTGTTTTTT. Its protein product is CASSLVDRTKLFF.

This sequence joins TRBV11-2 and TRBJ2-1; 9 positions match TRBD2. V lost 5 bases to trimming and J lost 6 bases; unmatched junction nucleotides: 5. The CDR3 runs to 14 residues. The germline V gene encodes CDR1 SGHAT and CDR2 FQNNGV. CDR3 nucleotide sequence: TGTGCCAGCAGCGCCCCGGGACTAGCCAATGAGCAGTTCTTC. Residues: CASSAPGLANEQFF.